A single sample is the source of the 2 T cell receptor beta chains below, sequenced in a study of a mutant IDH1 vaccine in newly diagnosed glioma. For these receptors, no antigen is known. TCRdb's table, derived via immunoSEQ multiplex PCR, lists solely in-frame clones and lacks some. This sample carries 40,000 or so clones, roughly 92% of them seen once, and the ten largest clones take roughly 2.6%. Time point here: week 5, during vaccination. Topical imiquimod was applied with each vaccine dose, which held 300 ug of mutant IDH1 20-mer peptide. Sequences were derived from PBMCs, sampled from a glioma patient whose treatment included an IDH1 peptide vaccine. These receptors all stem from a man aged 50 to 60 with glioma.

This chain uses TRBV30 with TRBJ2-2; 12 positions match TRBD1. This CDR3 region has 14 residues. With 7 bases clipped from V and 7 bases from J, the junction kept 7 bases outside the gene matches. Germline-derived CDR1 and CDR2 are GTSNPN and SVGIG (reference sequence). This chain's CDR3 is CAFRDRGRFGELFF. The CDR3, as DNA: TGTGCCTTCCGGGACAGGGGGCGCTTCGGGGAGCTGTTTTTT.

The CDR3 loop is CASSIGSGTESQPQHF. CDR3 nucleotides: TGTGCCAGTAGTATAGGGTCCGGGACAGAGTCTCAGCCCCAGCATTTT. The J gene is TRBJ1-5, the V gene TRBV19; 7 nucleotides match TRBD1. V shed 1 base and J 6 bases; nucleotides not matched to a gene: 9. CDR1 and CDR2 from the germline V gene are LNHDA and SQIVND (reference sequence). The CDR3 runs 16 residues.